Reported below is one T cell receptor beta chain. CDR1 is GTSNPN, CDR2 SVGIG, per germline (reference sequence). This CDR3 region has 17 residues. Unmatched junction bases numbered 12, after V lost 4 bases and J lost 0 bases. The method was immunoSEQ multiplex PCR; TCRdb's version includes in-frame clones alone and lacks a portion of them. The sample yields 55,000 to 70,000 clones, 70% to 90% seen once. These data belong to a study of blood T cell repertoires in COVID-19. This chain uses TRBV30 with TRBJ1-5; 7 nucleotides align to TRBD1. The sample consisted of peripheral blood. This receptor was obtained from a woman in her 70s with active COVID-19. Written as DNA, the CDR3 is TGTGCCTGGACCCGGGACAGAGGACCCAATAGCAATCAGCCCCAGCATTTT. Amino acids: CAWTRDRGPNSNQPQHF.